What follows are 7 T cell receptor beta chains derived from one specimen sequenced in a study of graft-versus-host responses after intestinal transplantation. Only in-frame clones appear in the TCRdb table, and some are missing; sequencing was by immunoSEQ multiplex PCR. This table holds 50,000 or so clones, 90% to 95% found once. Sequences were derived from PBMCs, sampled around 27 months after a first intestinal transplant, on the day of a second. All receptors come from a human patient who received an intestinal transplant, so some T cells may come from the graft donor.

CDR3 protein: CASSPGSNQPQHF. The CDR3 DNA sequence: TGTGCCAGCTCACCCGGTTCAAATCAGCCCCAGCATTTT. The genes are TRBV18 and TRBJ1-5, with D uncertain. The CDR3 extends over 13 amino acids. V was pared by 3 bases and J by 4 bases, with 7 bases between. Germline-derived CDR1 and CDR2 are KGHSH and LQKENI.

Remarks on this clone: The junction does not match germline at one end; this may be a read error. Different DNA sequences within this sample yield the same CDR3. The V and J genes are TRBV27 and TRBJ2-1; tentatively, D is TRBD1 or TRBD2 (6 bases each). This CDR3 has 15 amino acids. CDR1 is MNHEY, CDR2 SMNVEV, per germline (reference sequence). CDR3 nucleotides: TGTGCCAGCAGTTCTCGACTAGGAAGGGACAACGAGCAGTTCTTC. Protein: CASSSRLGRDNEQFF.

The chain has TRBV28 and TRBJ2-3; 10 bases match TRBD2. The V segment lost 4 bases and the J segment 6 bases; nucleotides outside the gene matches: 13. The CDR3 length is 17 residues. CDR1 and CDR2 (germline): MDHEN, SYDVKM. This CDR3 reads CASSSPASGSSLDTQYF. The DNA for the CDR3 is TGTGCCAGCAGTTCCCCCGCTAGCGGGAGTAGTTTGGATACGCAGTATTTT.

V and J are TRBV19 and TRBJ1-5; D uncertain. Germline V CDR1 and CDR2: LNHDA, SQIVND (reference sequence). The V end lost 1 base, the J end lost 6 bases, and 10 bases lay between the germline ends. The CDR3 covers 14 residues. As DNA, the CDR3 is TGTGCCAGTAGTATAGGTTCAGGTTCTCAGCCCCAGCATTTT. It is translated as CASSIGSGSQPQHF.

J is TRBJ2-4 and V is TRBV11-1; D possibly corresponds to TRBD2 (5 bases). V lost 1 base, J lost 5 bases, and 21 bases lay in between. CDR3 length: 18 residues. The germline gives CDR1 SGHAT, CDR2 FQDESV (reference sequence). DNA of the CDR3: TGTGCCAGCAGCTTAGTACCGGCTAGCCACGATACGGAAAACATTCAGTACTTC. Its translation is CASSLVPASHDTENIQYF.

The V and J genes are TRBV10-1 and TRBJ2-1; no reliable D call. Germline loops: CDR1 WNHNN, CDR2 SYGVQD (reference sequence). The CDR3 has 18 amino acids. Trimming shortened V by 3 bases and J by 0 bases, and 18 bases separated the two germline ends. The CDR3 protein is CASSEGPLPTASYNEQFF. CDR3 nucleotides: TGCGCCAGCAGTGAAGGGCCTCTTCCCACAGCCTCCTACAATGAGCAGTTCTTC.

The chain recombines TRBV6-1 with TRBJ2-3; the match to TRBD2 covers 7 bases. The CDR3 runs 17 residues. From germline, CDR1 is MNHNS and CDR2 SASEGT. After removal of 4 bases from V and 1 base from J, the junction contained 11 bases not matched to a gene. The CDR3 sequence: CASSARLAPYGTDTQYF. Here the CDR3 DNA reads TGTGCCAGCAGTGCCAGACTAGCCCCTTATGGCACAGATACGCAGTATTTT.